This T cell receptor beta chain appears in the sequencing data of a study of regulatory T cells in long-lasting Graves disease. Study-level points and caveats: Persistent disease was associated with favored TRBV28 usage and with favored use of TRBJ1-2 and TRBJ2-5. Persistent Graves' patients had lower TCR diversity than newly diagnosed ones.

The time point was: newly diagnosed GD, antithyroid drugs for less than 3 months. PBMC-derived RNA was used for the TCR library. Remarks on this clonotype: Its antigen remains unidentified.

Assembly of TCR beta libraries relied on iRepertoire HTBI primers together with Arm-PCR of CDR3 regions. TCRdb reanalysed the multiplex PCR reads using MiXCR and keeps one entry per CDR3 protein. The sample yields roughly 500,000 distinct CDR3 sequences, roughly 13% seen once. Germline V gene lookup returns CDR1 SGDLS and CDR2 YYNGEE. V gave up 4 bases and J gave up 2 bases, with 26 bases separating them. CDR3 length: 19 amino acids. The same data also contributed to another study, on T cells in Graves' hyperthyroidism and ophthalmopathy. This second report adds: Diagnoses were established using clinical symptoms, serum thyroxine and TRAb, thyroid ultrasound and orbital computed tomography.

This receptor was taken from a man aged 25-40 years with Graves disease. The input for sequencing was peripheral blood mononuclear cells (PBMCs), taken at new diagnosis, from a patient treated with antithyroid drugs. The chain has TRBV9 and TRBJ2-3; perhaps TRBD2 as D (6 bases). The CDR3 DNA reads as TGTGCCAGCAGCCCTCGACCCCTCGACGGACTAAGCCCCACAGATACGCAGTATTTT. Protein product: CASSPRPLDGLSPTDTQYF.